The T cell receptor (beta chain) under discussion was sequenced for a study of blood T cells in healthy people across ages. Findings and limits, study-wide: The unknown donor CMV status may have confounded expanded clonotype changes. Correlation between TCR beta diversity and naive T cell percentage was strong. TCR beta diversity per million T cells fell roughly linearly with age.

Researchers isolated at least 6.5 million PBMCs per sample. In this sample, this clonotype turned up a few times. Its antigen is unidentified. The CDR3 loop spans 15 amino acids. Looked up from germline, CDR1 is DFQATT and CDR2 is SNEGSKA (reference sequence). The J segment lost 8 bases and the V segment lost 5 bases, leaving 17 bases of the junction unmatched. For the second PCR, which ran for roughly 6 to 12 cycles, a sample-barcoded 5' primer and a J-beta primer mix were used. TCRdb itself ran the 5' RACE reads through MiXCR, one entry per CDR3 protein. The sample contains roughly 800,000 distinct CDR3 sequences, nearly 60% of which appear only once.

Source material: blood. The chain links TRBV20-1 to TRBJ1-2; 7 nucleotides match TRBD1. This TCR derives from a man aged 25-45 years in good health. The CDR3 loop reads CSARYGGRGNAGYTF. The CDR3, as DNA: TGCAGTGCTCGTTATGGTGGCAGGGGGAACGCCGGCTACACCTTC.